This entry describes one T cell receptor (beta chain). The data originate from a study of blood T cell repertoires in COVID-19. Germline V lookup: CDR1 SGHNT, CDR2 YYREEE (reference sequence). The CDR3 is 16 amino acids. The V gene end was trimmed by 4 bases and the J gene end by 4 bases; junction bases not matched to a gene: 10. How the authors handled the data: Reference gene primer amplification gave nucleated cell count estimates. Generated by immunoSEQ multiplex PCR, the TCRdb table keeps only in-frame clones and is missing some. That table is the source of V, J and clone size, and D and trimming were worked out from the DNA. The sample records about 120,000 clones, around four fifths being singletons.

Sequencing was performed on peripheral blood. The clonotype comes from a man aged 25 to 45 with acute or convalescent COVID-19. This chain links TRBV5-4 with TRBJ2-3; TRBD1 matches at 9 bases. The CDR3 reads CASSRETGGQSDTQYF. CDR3 nucleotides: TGTGCCAGCAGCCGCGAGACAGGGGGTCAGTCAGATACGCAGTATTTT.